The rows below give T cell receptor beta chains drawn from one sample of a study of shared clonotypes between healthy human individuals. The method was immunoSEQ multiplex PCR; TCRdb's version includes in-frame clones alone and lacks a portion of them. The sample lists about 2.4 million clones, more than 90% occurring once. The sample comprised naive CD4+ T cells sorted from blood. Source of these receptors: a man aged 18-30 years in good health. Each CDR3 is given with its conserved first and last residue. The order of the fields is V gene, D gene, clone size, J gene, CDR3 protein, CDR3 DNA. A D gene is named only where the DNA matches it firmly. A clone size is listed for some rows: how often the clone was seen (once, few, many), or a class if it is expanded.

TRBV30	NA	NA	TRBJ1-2	CAWSPQGYNGYTF	TGTGCCTGGAGTCCACAGGGATATAATGGCTACACCTTC
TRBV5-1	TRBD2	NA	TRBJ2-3	CASSLSGGITDTQYF	TGCGCCAGCAGCTTGAGCGGGGGCATAACAGATACGCAGTATTTT
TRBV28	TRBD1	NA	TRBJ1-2	CASTRDRGYGYTF	TGTGCCAGCACCCGGGACAGGGGCTATGGCTACACCTTC
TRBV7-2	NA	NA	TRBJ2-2	CASSVSGTGELFF	TGTGCCAGCAGCGTATCCGGGACCGGGGAGCTGTTTTTT
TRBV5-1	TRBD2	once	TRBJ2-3	CASSLETSGGNTQYF	TGCGCCAGCAGCTTGGAGACTAGCGGGGGGAATACGCAGTATTTT
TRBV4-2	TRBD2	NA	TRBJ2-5	CASSQDELAGAFQETQYF	TGTGCCAGCAGCCAAGATGAACTAGCGGGAGCTTTCCAAGAGACCCAGTACTTC
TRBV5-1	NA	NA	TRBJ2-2	CASSLRTTGANTGELFF	TGCGCCAGCAGCTTGCGGACTACAGGGGCCAACACCGGGGAGCTGTTTTTT
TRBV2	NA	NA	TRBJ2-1	CASSEGPTRGEQFF	TGTGCCAGCAGTGAGGGGCCCACCAGGGGTGAGCAGTTCTTC
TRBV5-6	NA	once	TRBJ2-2	CASSLRTVTNTGELFF	TGTGCCAGCAGCTTGAGGACAGTCACGAACACCGGGGAGCTGTTTTTT
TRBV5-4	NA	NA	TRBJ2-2	CASSLDRGTGELFF	TGTGCCAGCAGCTTGGATAGAGGCACCGGGGAGCTGTTTTTT
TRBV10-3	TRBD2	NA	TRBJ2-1	CAISRAGGLYNEQFF	TGTGCCATCAGTAGAGCGGGAGGACTCTACAATGAGCAGTTCTTC
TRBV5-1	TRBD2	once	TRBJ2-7	CASSLEPAGAGLPSYEQYF	TGCGCCAGCAGCTTGGAACCAGCGGGAGCGGGTCTTCCCTCCTACGAGCAGTACTTC
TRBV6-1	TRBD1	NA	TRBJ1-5	CASSGDRSLSNQPQHF	TGTGCCAGCAGTGGGGACAGGTCCCTTAGCAATCAGCCCCAGCATTTT
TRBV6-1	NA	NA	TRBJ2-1	CASSGNGAGYNEQFF	TGTGCCAGCAGTGGGAATGGGGCGGGGTACAATGAGCAGTTCTTC
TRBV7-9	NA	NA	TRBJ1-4	CASSFRTENEKLFF	TGTGCCAGCAGCTTCAGGACAGAGAATGAAAAACTGTTTTTT
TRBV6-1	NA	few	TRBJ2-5	CASGIPARTQYF	TGTGCCAGTGGGATTCCGGCGAGGACCCAGTACTTC
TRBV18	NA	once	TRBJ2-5	CASSPLTGYETQYF	TGTGCCAGCTCACCGCTTACAGGGTACGAGACCCAGTACTTC
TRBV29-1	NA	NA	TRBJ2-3	CSVGGTAGTDTQYF	TGCAGCGTTGGCGGGACAGCGGGCACAGATACGCAGTATTTT
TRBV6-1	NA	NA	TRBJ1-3	CASTSTIPTGNTIYF	TGTGCCAGCACATCAACGATTCCCACTGGAAACACCATATATTTT
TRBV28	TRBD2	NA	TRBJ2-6	CASSVSSGGRSGANVLTF	TGTGCCAGCAGTGTATCTAGCGGGGGGCGTTCTGGGGCCAACGTCCTGACTTTC
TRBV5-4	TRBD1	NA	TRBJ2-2	CASSPRNHRGTGELFF	TGTGCCAGCAGCCCCAGGAACCACAGGGGCACCGGGGAGCTGTTTTTT
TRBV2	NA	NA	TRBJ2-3	CASRSDPVGQYF	TGTGCCAGCAGATCCGACCCCGTGGGGCAGTATTTT
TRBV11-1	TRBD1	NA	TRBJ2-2	CASSSGQGAFRELFF	TGTGCCAGCAGCTCGGGACAGGGGGCTTTCCGGGAGCTGTTTTTT
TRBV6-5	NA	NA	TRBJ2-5	CASHGFGGEETQYF	TGTGCCAGTCATGGGTTTGGCGGGGAAGAGACCCAGTACTTC
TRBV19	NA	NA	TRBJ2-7	CASSSTTRGEQYF	TGTGCCAGTAGTTCCACGACACGTGGCGAGCAGTACTTC
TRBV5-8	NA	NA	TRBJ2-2	CASSSPPGELFF	TGTGCCAGCAGCTCCCCCCCCGGGGAGCTGTTTTTT
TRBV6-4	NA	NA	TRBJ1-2	CASSDSAWGMGGYTF	TGTGCCAGCAGTGACTCGGCGTGGGGGATGGGAGGCTACACCTTC
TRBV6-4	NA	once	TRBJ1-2	CASSLDGNYGYTF	TGTGCCAGCAGCCTGGATGGCAACTATGGCTACACCTTC
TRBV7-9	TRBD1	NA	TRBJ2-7	CASSLLQGVHEQYF	TGTGCCAGCAGCTTACTACAGGGGGTCCACGAGCAGTACTTC
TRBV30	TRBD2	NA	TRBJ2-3	CAWSRGTGTSGRTSIGTQYF	TGTGCCTGGAGCAGAGGGACCGGGACTAGCGGGAGGACGTCAATAGGTACGCAGTATTTT
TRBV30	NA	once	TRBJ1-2	CAWSVDKPNYGYTF	TGTGCCTGGAGTGTAGATAAACCCAACTATGGCTACACCTTC
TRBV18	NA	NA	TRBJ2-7	CASSPAAYEQYF	TGTGCCAGCTCACCGGCGGCCTACGAGCAGTACTTC
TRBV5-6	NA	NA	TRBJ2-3	CASSFPGTKTDTQYF	TGTGCCAGCAGCTTCCCCGGGACCAAAACAGATACGCAGTATTTT
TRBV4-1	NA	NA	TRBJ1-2	CASSQVQAGDYGYTF	TGCGCCAGCAGCCAAGTACAAGCAGGCGACTATGGCTACACCTTC
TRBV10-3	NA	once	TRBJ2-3	CAIRTTESDTQYF	TGTGCCATCAGGACGACAGAGTCAGATACGCAGTATTTT
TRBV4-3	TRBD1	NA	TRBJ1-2	CASSPVGQGANYGYTF	TGCGCCAGCAGCCCTGTAGGACAGGGGGCTAACTATGGCTACACCTTC
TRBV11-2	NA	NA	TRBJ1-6	CASSKIDSYNSPLHF	TGTGCCAGCAGTAAGATTGACTCCTATAATTCACCCCTCCACTTT
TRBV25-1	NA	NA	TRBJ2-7	CASSEGGGPGVLDEQYF	TGTGCCAGCAGTGAAGGGGGAGGACCTGGTGTGCTCGACGAGCAGTACTTC
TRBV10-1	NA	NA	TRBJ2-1	CASGDGFDEQFF	TGCGCCAGCGGGGACGGGTTCGATGAGCAGTTCTTC
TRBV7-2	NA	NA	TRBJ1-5	CASSLAARSNQPQHF	TGTGCCAGCAGCTTAGCTGCCAGAAGCAATCAGCCCCAGCATTTT
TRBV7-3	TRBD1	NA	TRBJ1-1	CASSSTGTGGTEAFF	TGTGCCAGCAGCTCAACCGGGACAGGGGGCACTGAAGCTTTCTTT